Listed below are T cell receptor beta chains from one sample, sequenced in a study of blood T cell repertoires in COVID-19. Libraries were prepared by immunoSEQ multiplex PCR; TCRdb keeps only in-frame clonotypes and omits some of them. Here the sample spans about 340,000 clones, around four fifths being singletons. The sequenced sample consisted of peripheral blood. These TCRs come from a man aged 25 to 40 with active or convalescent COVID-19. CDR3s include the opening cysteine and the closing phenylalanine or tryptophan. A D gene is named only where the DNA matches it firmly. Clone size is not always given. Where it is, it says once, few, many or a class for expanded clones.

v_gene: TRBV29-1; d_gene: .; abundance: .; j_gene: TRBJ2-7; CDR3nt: TGCAGCGCCGGGGGGACAGGTTACGAGCAGTACTTC; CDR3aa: CSAGGTGYEQYF
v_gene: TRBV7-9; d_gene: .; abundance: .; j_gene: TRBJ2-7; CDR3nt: TGTGCCAGCAGCTTAGGAGGCAGTTACTACGAGCAGTACTTC; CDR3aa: CASSLGGSYYEQYF
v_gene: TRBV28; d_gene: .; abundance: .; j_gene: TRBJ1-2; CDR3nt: TGTGCCAGCAGTTTGGAGGGAGCCCTTTATGGCTACACCTTC; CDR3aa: CASSLEGALYGYTF
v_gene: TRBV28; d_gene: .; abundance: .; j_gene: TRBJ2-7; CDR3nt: TGTGCCACCATTCAGGGGACGGGGTCCTACGAGCAGTACTTC; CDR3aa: CATIQGTGSYEQYF
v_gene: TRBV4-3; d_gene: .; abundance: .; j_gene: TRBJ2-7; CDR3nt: TGCGCCAGCAGCCAAGAATGGCCAGTCGGAAGGGGCTACGAGCAGTACTTC; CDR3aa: CASSQEWPVGRGYEQYF
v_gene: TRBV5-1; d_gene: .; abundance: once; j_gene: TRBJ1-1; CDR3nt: TGCGCCAGCAGCCCCCAGTGGGGGGAGAACACTGAAGCTTTCTTT; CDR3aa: CASSPQWGENTEAFF
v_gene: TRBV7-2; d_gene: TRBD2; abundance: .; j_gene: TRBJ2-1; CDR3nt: TGTGCCAGCAGCTTAGGGACTAGCGCCGACAATGAGCAGTTCTTC; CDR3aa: CASSLGTSADNEQFF
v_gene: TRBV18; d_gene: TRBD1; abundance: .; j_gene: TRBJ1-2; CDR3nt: TGTGCCAGCTCTACAGGGGATTATGGCTACACCTTC; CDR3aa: CASSTGDYGYTF
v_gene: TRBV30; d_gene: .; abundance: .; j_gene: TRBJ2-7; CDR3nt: TGTGCCTGGACCCCAGACTCGCAGTACTACGAGCAGTACTTC; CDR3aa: CAWTPDSQYYEQYF
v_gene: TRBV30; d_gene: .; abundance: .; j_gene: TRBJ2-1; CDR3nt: TGTGCCTGGGCCCGCAATGAGCAGTTCTTC; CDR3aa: CAWARNEQFF
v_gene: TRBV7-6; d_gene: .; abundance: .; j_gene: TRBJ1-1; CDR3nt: TGTGCCAGCAGCCCGTTCACTGAAGCTTTCTTT; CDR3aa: CASSPFTEAFF
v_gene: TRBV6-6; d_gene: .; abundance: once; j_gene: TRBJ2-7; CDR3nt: TGTGCCAGCAGTCCCCGGACATTCTCCGGCGCTTCCTACGAGCAGTACTTC; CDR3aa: CASSPRTFSGASYEQYF
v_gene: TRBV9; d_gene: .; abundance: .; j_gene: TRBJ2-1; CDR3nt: TGTGCCAGCAGCCCCGGATCCCCCGGGAATGAGCAGTTCTTC; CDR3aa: CASSPGSPGNEQFF
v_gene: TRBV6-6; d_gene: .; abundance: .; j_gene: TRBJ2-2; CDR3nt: TGTGCTGGGACACGAAGAACCCCACCCGGGGAGCTGTTTTTT; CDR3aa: CAGTRRTPPGELFF
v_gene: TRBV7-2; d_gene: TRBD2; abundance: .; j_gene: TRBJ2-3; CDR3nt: TGTGCCAGCAGCCCCACGTCAGCGGGGGCAGATACGCAGTATTTT; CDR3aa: CASSPTSAGADTQYF
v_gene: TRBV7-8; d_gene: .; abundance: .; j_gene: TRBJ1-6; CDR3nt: TGTGCCAGCAGCTTAGCTTGGGCGGGGGCAAGCTCCTATAATTCACCCCTCCACTTT; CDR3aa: CASSLAWAGASSYNSPLHF
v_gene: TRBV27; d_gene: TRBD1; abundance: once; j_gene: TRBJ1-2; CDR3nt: TGTGCCAGCAGTCGGGGACAGGGTATATCTGGCTACACCTTC; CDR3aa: CASSRGQGISGYTF
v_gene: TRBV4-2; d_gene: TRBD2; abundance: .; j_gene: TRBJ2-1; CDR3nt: TGTGCCAGCAGCCAAGTCGGGACTAGCGGGAGGGGAGGCGATGAGCAGTTCTTC; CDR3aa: CASSQVGTSGRGGDEQFF
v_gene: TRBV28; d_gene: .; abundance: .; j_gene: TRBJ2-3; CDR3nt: TGTGCCAGCAGTCTTGAGCGGAGTACAGATACGCAGTATTTT; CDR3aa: CASSLERSTDTQYF